This T cell receptor (beta chain) is drawn from a study of graft-versus-host responses after intestinal transplantation. Study results and limitations: The authors found GvH clones in recipient marrow, some appearing first in ileum or blood.

CDR3 size: 13 residues. In germline, CDR1 is SGHDT, CDR2 YYEEEE. V was pared by 1 base and J by 7 bases, with 9 bases between. Repertoires were generated with immunoSEQ multiplex PCR, while TCRdb's copy carries only in-frame clones and drops some. In the table there are roughly 120,000 clones, 90% to 95% of which are singletons. A remark on this clone: The antigen remains undetermined.

The chain recombines TRBV5-6 with TRBJ2-1; possibly TRBD2 for D (5 bases). The receptor was derived from a human donor who received an intestinal transplant. The sequencing here drew on unstimulated CD8+ T cells sorted from spleen or lymph node cells, taken before intestinal transplant. Here the CDR3 DNA reads TGTGCCAGCAGCTTGAATCCGGGAAATGAGCAGTTCTTC. It is translated as CASSLNPGNEQFF.